The 26 T cell receptor beta chains reported below all come from one sample, sequenced in a study of cytomegalovirus exposure and HLA in healthy donors. The primer mix had 60 Vbeta and 13 Jbeta primers. The repertoire was sequenced with immunoSEQ multiplex PCR; TCRdb's copy has only in-frame clones and lacks some. The sample records under 110,000 clones, 85% being singletons. Sequenced material: PBMCs. The receptor set was obtained from a man aged 25 to 45 in good health and CMV-seronegative.

The J gene is TRBJ2-7, the V gene TRBV29-1; D possibly corresponds to TRBD2 (6 bases). The CDR3 totals 13 residues. Germline assignment: CDR1 SQVTM and CDR2 ANQGSEA. Trimming left V 3 bases short and J 6 bases short, with 15 bases between. This CDR3 reads CSVDAGPPGEQYF. The CDR3 coding sequence is TGCAGCGTTGATGCGGGACCCCCTGGCGAGCAGTACTTC.

V usage is TRBV13 and J usage is TRBJ2-4; possibly TRBD2 for D (5 bases). Germline V gives CDR1 PRHDT, CDR2 FYEKMQ (reference sequence). V lost 0 bases and J 4 bases, leaving 16 bases between the germline ends. The CDR3 is 17 residues long. CDR3: CASSLGLGRAEKNIQYF. The CDR3 DNA is TGTGCCAGCAGCTTAGGCCTTGGGCGGGCTGAGAAAAACATTCAGTACTTC.

The chain links TRBV27 to TRBJ2-7, with 14 bases matching TRBD2. CDR1 is MNHEY and CDR2 is SMNVEV in the germline V gene (reference sequence). The length of the CDR3 is 17 residues. Trimming cost V 1 base and J 3 bases; bases outside gene matches: 5. The CDR3 loop reads CASSLLGTSGSFYEQYF. The DNA of the CDR3 is TGTGCCAGCAGTTTATTGGGGACTAGCGGGAGTTTCTACGAGCAGTACTTC.

The rearrangement links TRBV4-1 to TRBJ2-1; TRBD2 matches 8 bases. The V segment lost 4 bases and the J segment 4 bases; nucleotides outside the gene matches: 9. The germline CDR1 and CDR2 sequences are MGHRA and YSYEKL. This CDR3 is built from 16 residues. DNA for the CDR3: TGCGCCAGCAGCCCCGGAGGGCGGGAGGTTTACAATGAGCAGTTCTTC. Translated: CASSPGGREVYNEQFF.

This clone has only one observation. This rearrangement joins TRBV5-1 to TRBJ1-2; 7 bases line up with TRBD1. V trimming: 3 bases; J trimming: 7 bases; junction bases outside the gene matches: 6. The CDR3 sequence is 13 residues long. CDR1 SGHRS and CDR2 YFSETQ come from the germline V gene. The CDR3 DNA reads as TGCGCCAGCAGCTCAAGGGGGCACGGTGGCTACACCTTC. This sequence encodes CASSSRGHGGYTF.

This sequence joins TRBV9 and TRBJ1-2; tentative D call: TRBD1 (6 bases). The germline V gene has CDR1 SGDLS and CDR2 YYNGEE. V lost 3 bases, J lost 0 bases, and 30 bases lay in between. CDR3 length: 21 residues. DNA for the CDR3: TGTGCCAGCAGCGATGAACCCGCTTTGGGGCAGGGGATTGCTCCTAACTATGGCTACACCTTC. Its protein product is CASSDEPALGQGIAPNYGYTF.

This chain connects TRBV9 to TRBJ1-2, with a weak D call TRBD1 (6 bases). This CDR3 is 14 amino acids long. Trimming took off 2 bases at V and 4 bases at J, with 12 bases between the two ends. The germline gives CDR1 SGDLS, CDR2 YYNGEE. CDR3 in DNA: TGTGCCAGCAGCGTTGACAGGCCCTTCTATGGCTACACCTTC. This gives the protein CASSVDRPFYGYTF.

The chain couples TRBV5-8 to TRBJ1-1; D gene uncertain. In germline, CDR1 is SGHTS, CDR2 YDEGEE. This CDR3 contains 10 residues. Trimming cost V 6 bases and J 11 bases, with 11 bases left between them. DNA for the CDR3: TGTGCCAGCACCCTATTGTATGCTTTCTTT. Translation gives CASTLLYAFF.

The V gene is TRBV6-4, the J gene TRBJ2-2; possible D gene TRBD1, 6 bases. CDR3 length: 15 residues. V lost 2 bases and J lost 4, with 11 bases in between. CDR1 is MRHNA and CDR2 is SNTAGT in the germline V gene. CDR3 sequence reads: CASSDGGSGTGELFF. DNA of the CDR3: TGTGCCAGCAGTGACGGGGGCTCGGGCACCGGGGAGCTGTTTTTT.

This chain uses TRBV29-1 with TRBJ2-7, with TRBD1 matching 7 bases. The CDR3 covers 16 residues. Germline CDR1 is SQVTM and CDR2 is ANQGSEA. The trim removed 2 bases at V and 7 bases at J, leaving 17 bases unmatched. The CDR3 reads CSVEYFGQEAVGEQYF. In DNA form, the CDR3 reads TGCAGCGTTGAATATTTTGGACAGGAGGCCGTTGGAGAGCAGTACTTC.

This clone has a single count. The rearrangement joins TRBV28 to TRBJ2-7, with D possibly matching TRBD1 (5 bases). With 2 bases removed from V and 4 bases from J, the gap between germline ends came to 9 bases. The CDR3 covers 13 residues. CDR1 and CDR2 (germline): MDHEN, SYDVKM. This chain's CDR3 is CASSLGAPYEQYF. Written as DNA, the CDR3 is TGTGCCAGCAGTTTAGGGGCACCTTACGAGCAGTACTTC.

The V gene is TRBV5-1, the J gene TRBJ1-1, with TRBD1 identical over 9 bases. Germline CDR1 SGHRS, CDR2 YFSETQ. Trimming took 3 bases from V and 0 from J; bases not matched to a gene: 6. This CDR3 has 16 residues. CDR3 coding DNA: TGCGCCAGCAGCTACTCCGGACAGGGGTTGAACACTGAAGCTTTCTTT. It translates to CASSYSGQGLNTEAFF.

This chain links TRBV6-5 with TRBJ2-1; 12 bases line up with TRBD2. Trimming removed 6 bases from V and 10 bases from J; junction bases left unmatched: 10. CDR1 and CDR2 from the germline V gene are MNHEY and SVGAGI. This CDR3 is 15 amino acids long. The CDR3 coding sequence is TGTGCCAGCAGGCTTTCGACTAGCGGGAGTGGGGAGCAGTTCTTC. Its protein product is CASRLSTSGSGEQFF.

The chain is built from TRBV4-2 and TRBJ1-1; TRBD1 agrees at 7 bases. The length of the CDR3 is 15 residues. Per germline, CDR1 LGHNA and CDR2 YNFKEQ. Trimming cost V 1 base and J 4 bases; bases outside gene matches: 6. CDR3 sequence: CASSQAGGRGTEAFF. The DNA for the CDR3 is TGTGCCAGCAGCCAAGCAGGGGGAAGGGGCACTGAAGCTTTCTTT.

A single count supports this clone. CDR3 protein: CAWSPIPTGPLSYEQYF. CDR3 DNA sequence: TGTGCCTGGAGTCCTATACCTACAGGTCCGCTTTCCTACGAGCAGTACTTC. The rearrangement uses TRBV30 and TRBJ2-7, with D possibly being TRBD1 (5 bases). The V and J ends lost 2 bases and 1 base respectively, with 21 bases between them. The germline gives CDR1 GTSNPN, CDR2 SVGIG (reference sequence). The CDR3 runs 17 residues. Full variable domain (remainder filled in from reference TRBV30 and TRBJ2-7): SQTIHQWPATLVQPVGSPLSLECTVEGTSNPNLYWYRQAAGRGLQLLFYSVGIGQISSEVPQNLSASRPQDRQFILSSKKLLLSDSGFYLCAWSPIPTGPLSYEQYFGPGTRLTVT.

The chain links TRBV19 to TRBJ2-1; weak D call: TRBD1 (5 bases). From germline, CDR1 is LNHDA and CDR2 SQIVND (reference sequence). This CDR3 comprises 13 residues. The germline V and J ends were trimmed by 5 bases and 3 bases, with 8 bases remaining between them. DNA of the CDR3: TGTGCCAGTAGTTTACAGGACTACAATGAGCAGTTCTTC. This encodes CASSLQDYNEQFF.

V usage is TRBV6-5 and J usage is TRBJ2-6; possible D gene TRBD1, 6 bases. CDR1 is MNHEY, CDR2 SVGAGI, per germline. V dropped 6 bases and J dropped 7 bases, with 16 bases sitting between them. The CDR3 has 15 amino acids. The CDR3 sequence: CASRGARFGANVLTF. The CDR3 DNA follows: TGTGCCAGCAGGGGGGCGCGGTTCGGAGCCAACGTCCTGACTTTC.

The rearrangement links TRBV6-6 to TRBJ2-1, with 8 bases matching TRBD2. The CDR3 covers 16 residues. Germline values: CDR1 MNHNY, CDR2 SVGAGI (reference sequence). Trimming cost V 5 bases and J 7 bases; bases outside gene matches: 13. CDR3 coding DNA: TGTGCCAGCAGTCGGTCCAAAGCGGGGGAGCTTAATGAGCAGTTCTTC. It specifies CASSRSKAGELNEQFF.

The chain combines TRBV7-9 with TRBJ2-5; D remains ambiguous. The CDR3 has 11 amino acids. The V end was cut by 3 bases, the J end by 8 bases, with 7 bases between. Looked up from germline, CDR1 is SEHNR and CDR2 is FQNEAQ (reference sequence). The CDR3 sequence is CASSFPGTQYF. CDR3 in DNA: TGTGCCAGCAGCTTCCCAGGTACCCAGTACTTC.

This chain joins TRBV5-4 and TRBJ1-2; D is perhaps TRBD1 (6 bases). The length of the CDR3 is 14 residues. CDR1 and CDR2 (germline): SGHNT, YYREEE (reference sequence). V was pared by 0 bases and J by 4 bases, with 10 bases between. The CDR3 loop is CASSLAGVAYGYTF. The CDR3 DNA reads TGTGCCAGCAGCTTGGCAGGGGTTGCCTATGGCTACACCTTC.

As concerns this clone: Other DNA sequences in this sample translate to the same CDR3. V is TRBV4-1 and J is TRBJ2-7, with unresolved D. V lost 1 base and J 0 bases, leaving 10 bases between the germline ends. The CDR3 is 15 residues long. Germline values: CDR1 MGHRA, CDR2 YSYEKL. CDR3 region: CASSQVSWSSYEQYF. CDR3 DNA sequence: TGCGCCAGCAGCCAAGTGTCTTGGAGCTCCTACGAGCAGTACTTC.

In its sample, this clone was seen once. The chain links TRBV23-1 to TRBJ2-5, with 8 nucleotides matching TRBD1. TRBV23-1 is known as an ORF, though its function is uncertain. This CDR3 spans 14 amino acids. The V segment lost 4 bases and the J segment 3 bases; nucleotides outside the gene matches: 4. As DNA, the CDR3 is TGCGCCAGCAGTCGACCGACAGGGGAAGAGACCCAGTACTTC. Encoded protein: CASSRPTGEETQYF.

This rearrangement joins TRBV10-3 to TRBJ1-2; possibly TRBD1 for D (5 bases). The length of the CDR3 is 13 residues. Germline V gene sequence: CDR1 ENHRY, CDR2 SYGVKD. V dropped 7 bases and J dropped 4 bases, with 13 bases sitting between them. The DNA of the CDR3 is TGTGCCATCACGGGGGGACTCGTCTATGGCTACACCTTC. As protein: CAITGGLVYGYTF.

V usage is TRBV7-9 and J usage is TRBJ1-2; D is perhaps TRBD1 (5 bases). V dropped 2 bases and J dropped 0 bases, with 7 bases sitting between them. CDR1 is SEHNR and CDR2 is FQNEAQ in the germline V gene (reference sequence). This CDR3 region has 14 residues. CDR3 protein: CASSLQGTNYGYTF. Written as DNA, the CDR3 is TGTGCCAGCAGCTTACAGGGAACTAACTATGGCTACACCTTC.

This clone has just one count. CDR3 sequence (DNA): TGTGCCAGCAGCCCCGCCTTGGCGGGAGGTTGGGGTGAGCAGTTCTTC. Amino acid sequence: CASSPALAGGWGEQFF. This chain joins TRBV7-6 and TRBJ2-1; 8 bases align to TRBD2. CDR1 is SGHVS, CDR2 FNYEAQ, per germline. The CDR3 covers 16 residues. The trim removed 5 bases at V and 9 bases at J, leaving 15 bases unmatched.

The V and J genes are TRBV28 and TRBJ2-7; TRBD2 matches 9 bases. Germline CDR1 MDHEN, CDR2 SYDVKM. After removal of 6 bases from V and 2 bases from J, the junction contained 5 bases not matched to a gene. The CDR3 is 14 amino acids. The CDR3 loop is CASSPRGGAYEQYF. In DNA, the CDR3 is TGTGCCAGCAGCCCGCGGGGGGGAGCCTACGAGCAGTACTTC.